This T cell receptor beta chain was sequenced during a study of early T cells in non-severe SARS-CoV-2 infection. This CDR3 is 15 amino acids long. V gave up 5 bases and J gave up 4 bases, with 20 bases separating them. Looked up from germline, CDR1 is GTSNPN and CDR2 is SVGIG (reference sequence). The table lists this clonotype with a few counts. TCRdb independently ran MiXCR on the 5' RACE reads; one entry per CDR3 protein. Of tens of thousands of distinct CDR3 sequences listed, about 11% are singletons. The chain employs TRBV30 and TRBJ1-1; a possible D gene is TRBD1 (5 bases). The sequencing used whole blood, collected at baseline. This TCR was recovered from an adult who was a healthcare worker with PCR-confirmed SARS-CoV-2 infection or an uninfected control (not recorded which). Written as DNA, the CDR3 is TGTGCCTGGTTCTGGGGGGAGGGCCAGGGCACTGAAGCTTTCTTT. Its protein product is CAWFWGEGQGTEAFF.